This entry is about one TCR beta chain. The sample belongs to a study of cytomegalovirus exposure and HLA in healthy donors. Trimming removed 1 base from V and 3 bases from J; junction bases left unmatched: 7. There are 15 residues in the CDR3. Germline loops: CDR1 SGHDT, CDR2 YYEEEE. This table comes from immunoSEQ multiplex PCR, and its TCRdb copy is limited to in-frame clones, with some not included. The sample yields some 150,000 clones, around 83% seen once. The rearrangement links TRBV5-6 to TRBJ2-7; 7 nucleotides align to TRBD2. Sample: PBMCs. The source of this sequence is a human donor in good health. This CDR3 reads CASSLKRGPVYEQYF. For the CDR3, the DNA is TGTGCCAGCAGCTTGAAGCGGGGTCCAGTCTACGAGCAGTACTTC. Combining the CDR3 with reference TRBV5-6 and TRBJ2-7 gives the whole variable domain DAGVTQSPTHLIKTRGQQVTLRCSPKSGHDTVSWYQQALGQGPQFIFQYYEEEERQRGNFPDRFSGHQFPNYSSELNVNALLLGDSALYLCASSLKRGPVYEQYFGPGTRLTVT.